A single sample gave rise to the 29 T cell receptor beta chains below, sequenced in a study of cytomegalovirus exposure and HLA in healthy donors. 60 Vbeta and 13 Jbeta primers were used in PCR. Method: immunoSEQ multiplex PCR; TCRdb's copy keeps in-frame clones and lacks some. The table lists under 150,000 clones, approximately 84% of them singletons, with roughly 1.9% in the top ten. The sample comprised PBMCs. The source is a woman between 35 and 50 years old in good health and CMV-seronegative.

The chain carries TRBV27 and TRBJ1-2; D possibly corresponds to TRBD1 (6 bases). CDR1 and CDR2 from the germline V gene are MNHEY and SMNVEV (reference sequence). Trimming left V 6 bases short and J 8 bases short, with 16 bases between. This CDR3 spans 13 amino acids. This chain's CDR3 is CASSPAHRAGYTF. The DNA of the CDR3 is TGTGCCAGCAGCCCCGCCCACAGGGCCGGCTACACCTTC.

This sequence joins TRBV7-8 and TRBJ2-2; D might be TRBD1 (5 bases). The CDR3 loop spans 14 amino acids. V was clipped by 8 bases and J by 0 bases, with 10 bases between them. Germline lookup yields CDR1 SGHVS and CDR2 FQNEAQ. CDR3 DNA sequence: TGTGCCAGCTCCACAGGCTCGAACACCGGGGAGCTGTTTTTT. This codes for CASSTGSNTGELFF.

The chain links TRBV27 to TRBJ2-7, with 9 bases that match TRBD2. The CDR3 spans 14 residues. The junction had 8 bases not matched to a gene; V was cut back by 5 bases and J by 6 bases. Germline V CDR1 and CDR2: MNHEY, SMNVEV (reference sequence). CDR3 sequence (DNA): TGTGCCAGCAGTATTAGACTAGCGGACCTCGAGCAGTACTTC. The encoded protein is CASSIRLADLEQYF.

The chain joins TRBV12-5 to TRBJ2-3; TRBD2 matches 14 bases. Looked up from germline, CDR1 is LGHNT and CDR2 is FRNRAP. The CDR3 is 22 amino acids. J gave up 4 bases and V 0 bases, and 18 bases lay outside the gene matches. Written as DNA, the CDR3 is TGTGCTAGTGGTTTGGTAAGGGGACAGGCAGGGACTAGCGGGAGATCGCCAGATACGCAGTATTTT. This translates into CASGLVRGQAGTSGRSPDTQYF.

This CDR3 is CASSLASAGTDTQYF. For the CDR3, the DNA is TGCGCCAGCAGCTTGGCCAGCGCCGGCACAGATACGCAGTATTTT. This chain joins TRBV5-1 and TRBJ2-3; the D is unclear. Germline CDR1 and CDR2: SGHRS and YFSETQ. V lost 0 bases and J lost 1, with 9 bases in between. The CDR3 length is 15 residues.

Concerning this clone: A read error may produce the germline difference seen at one junction end. This chain links TRBV28 with TRBJ1-2, with 8 bases aligning to TRBD1. This CDR3 has 11 residues. Looked up from germline, CDR1 is MDHEN and CDR2 is SYDVKM. CDR3 nucleotide sequence: TGTGCCAGCAGTTCCGACAGGGGTAAAAACTTC. It yields the protein CASSSDRGKNF.

This clone was observed a handful of times. The V gene is TRBV28, the J gene TRBJ2-7; TRBD1 matches at 8 bases. This CDR3 is 14 amino acids long. J was trimmed by 1 base and V by 7 bases; bases with no gene match: 6. Germline V CDR1 and CDR2: MDHEN, SYDVKM. CDR3 residues: CASTVTGVSYEQYF. In nucleotides, the CDR3 is TGTGCCAGCACCGTGACAGGGGTATCCTACGAGCAGTACTTC.

V and J are TRBV5-1 and TRBJ1-1, with 12 bases that match TRBD1. The V gene end was trimmed by 4 bases and the J gene end by 6 bases; junction bases not matched to a gene: 4. The germline CDR1 and CDR2 sequences are SGHRS and YFSETQ. CDR3 length: 14 residues. The CDR3: CASSGGTGGAEAFF. DNA of the CDR3: TGCGCCAGCAGCGGCGGGACAGGGGGCGCTGAAGCTTTCTTT.

The chain couples TRBV6-5 to TRBJ1-1; D remains unclear. The CDR3 is made up of 13 amino acids. V lost 6 bases and J lost 1, with 9 bases in between. In germline, CDR1 is MNHEY, CDR2 SVGAGI. CDR3 in DNA: TGTGCCAGCAGAAAGATGAGGAACACTGAAGCTTTCTTT. Amino acids: CASRKMRNTEAFF.

This clone has a single count. The rearrangement joins TRBV27 to TRBJ2-7; 7 bases match TRBD2. Germline V lookup: CDR1 MNHEY, CDR2 SMNVEV (reference sequence). Trimming took 4 bases from V and 7 from J; bases not matched to a gene: 13. The length of the CDR3 is 15 residues. This CDR3 is CASSWAGATSSEQYF. The CDR3 nucleotides read TGTGCCAGCAGTTGGGCGGGAGCGACGTCATCTGAGCAGTACTTC.

This clone was recorded once. V and J are TRBV19 and TRBJ2-6; no firm D call. This CDR3 is built from 14 residues. V lost 3 bases, J lost 0 bases, and 3 bases lay in between. Per the germline V gene, CDR1 is LNHDA and CDR2 is SQIVND (reference sequence). The CDR3 DNA follows: TGTGCCAGTAGTATCAGCTCTGGGGCCAACGTCCTGACTTTC. Encoded protein: CASSISSGANVLTF.

This sequence joins TRBV5-1 and TRBJ2-2; D is possibly TRBD1 (5 bases). Germline V gene sequence: CDR1 SGHRS, CDR2 YFSETQ. The CDR3 runs 15 residues. V lost 0 bases and J lost 1, with 7 bases in between. CDR3 in DNA: TGCGCCAGCAGCTTGGGGGGCCGGAACACCGGGGAGCTGTTTTTT. Translated: CASSLGGRNTGELFF. Full variable domain (rest looked up from reference TRBV5-1 and TRBJ2-2): KAGVTQTPRYLIKTRGQQVTLSCSPISGHRSVSWYQQTPGQGLQFLFEYFSETQRNKGNFPGRFSGRQFSNSRSEMNVSTLELGDSALYLCASSLGGRNTGELFFGEGSRLTVL.

The chain couples TRBV29-1 to TRBJ1-1; possibly TRBD1 for D (6 bases). Germline V CDR1 and CDR2: SQVTM, ANQGSEA. The CDR3 contains 12 residues. V was pared by 4 bases and J by 5 bases, with 11 bases between. This CDR3 reads CSVVVQGTEAFF. The CDR3 DNA reads TGCAGCGTTGTGGTGCAGGGGACTGAAGCTTTCTTT.

A few counts support this clone. This rearrangement joins TRBV18 to TRBJ1-4; 9 positions match TRBD1. The V gene end was trimmed by 4 bases and the J gene end by 7 bases; junction bases not matched to a gene: 4. The CDR3 totals 14 residues. The germline V gene encodes CDR1 KGHSH and CDR2 LQKENI. This chain's CDR3 is CASSQGQGVEKLFF. As DNA, the CDR3 is TGTGCCAGCTCACAGGGACAGGGCGTTGAAAAACTGTTTTTT. Filled out from reference TRBV18 and TRBJ1-4, the complete variable domain reads NAGVMQNPRHLVRRRGQEARLRCSPMKGHSHVYWYRQLPEEGLKFMVYLQKENIIDESGMPKERFSAEFPKEGPSILRIQQVVRGDSAAYFCASSQGQGVEKLFFGSGTQLSVL.

The rearrangement joins TRBV5-1 to TRBJ2-3; TRBD1 matches at 7 bases. This CDR3 is 17 amino acids long. Germline CDR1 SGHRS, CDR2 YFSETQ. Losses at the gene ends were 0 bases for V and 2 bases for J; bases not matched to a gene: 9. CDR3 DNA: TGCGCCAGCAGCTTGGGCCGACAGGGAGTCCCCACAGATACGCAGTATTTT. It is translated as CASSLGRQGVPTDTQYF. Full variable domain (rest looked up from reference TRBV5-1 and TRBJ2-3): KAGVTQTPRYLIKTRGQQVTLSCSPISGHRSVSWYQQTPGQGLQFLFEYFSETQRNKGNFPGRFSGRQFSNSRSEMNVSTLELGDSALYLCASSLGRQGVPTDTQYFGPGTRLTVL.

J is TRBJ1-6 and V is TRBV19; 8 bases are a match to TRBD1. The length of the CDR3 is 17 residues. Germline V gives CDR1 LNHDA, CDR2 SQIVND (reference sequence). Losses at the gene ends were 4 bases for V and 8 bases for J; bases not matched to a gene: 13. DNA of the CDR3: TGTGCCAGTAGTAGGGACAGGCAGTCGCGAAACCATTCACCCCTCCACTTT. It specifies CASSRDRQSRNHSPLHF.

The chain has TRBV27 and TRBJ2-3; D not resolved. CDR1 and CDR2 (germline): MNHEY, SMNVEV (reference sequence). The CDR3 has 16 amino acids. V gave up 2 bases and J gave up 2 bases, with 14 bases separating them. CDR3: CASSLMAVPSTDTQYF. In nucleotides, the CDR3 is TGTGCCAGCAGTTTAATGGCGGTCCCTTCCACAGATACGCAGTATTTT.

V is TRBV28 and J is TRBJ1-5, with D possibly matching TRBD1 (6 bases). The germline CDR1 and CDR2 sequences are MDHEN and SYDVKM. The CDR3 spans 15 residues. Trimming took 4 bases from V and 5 from J, leaving 15 bases between them. The CDR3 region is CASSSPDRSYQPQHF. CDR3 in DNA: TGTGCCAGCAGTTCCCCCGACAGGTCCTATCAGCCCCAGCATTTT.

Note on this clone: The junction differs from germline at one of its ends, possibly a read error. The chain uses TRBV27 and TRBJ2-4; D possibly corresponds to TRBD2 (7 bases). This CDR3 has 16 amino acids. Per germline, CDR1 MNHEY and CDR2 SMNVEV (reference sequence). The CDR3, as DNA: TGTGCCAGCATGGGAGGCAGGGCGGGGGCCAAAAACAGTCAGTACTTC. Its translation: CASMGGRAGAKNSQYF.

CDR3 sequence (DNA): TGCGCCAGCAGCCAAGAAGTGGCCAGAACCTACGAGCAGTACTTC. This sequence encodes CASSQEVARTYEQYF. The genes are TRBV4-1 and TRBJ2-7; D is unclear. The CDR3 sequence is 15 residues long. Trimming shortened V by 0 bases and J by 2 bases, and 11 bases separated the two germline ends. In germline, CDR1 is MGHRA, CDR2 YSYEKL.

The V call is TRBV11-1, the J call TRBJ2-5, with unresolved D. The germline V gene encodes CDR1 SGHAT and CDR2 FQDESV (reference sequence). This CDR3 region has 15 residues. Trimming took 5 bases from V and 5 from J, leaving 18 bases between them. The CDR3 protein is CASSPGGLYGETQYF. The CDR3 DNA is TGTGCCAGCAGCCCCGGTGGGTTGTACGGGGAGACCCAGTACTTC.

The chain has TRBV7-2 and TRBJ2-2, with 10 bases fitting TRBD2. V lost 1 base to trimming and J lost 4 bases; unmatched junction nucleotides: 0. This CDR3 comprises 15 residues. The V gene's germline CDR1 is SGHTA and CDR2 FQGNSA. The CDR3 bases are TGTGCCAGCAGCTTAGGGACTAGCGGCACCGGGGAGCTGTTTTTT. Protein sequence: CASSLGTSGTGELFF.

This sequence joins TRBV7-3 and TRBJ2-7; D not resolved. Trimming cost V 0 bases and J 1 base, with 7 bases left between them. The CDR3 covers 14 residues. Germline V gene lookup returns CDR1 SGHTA and CDR2 FQGTGA. This CDR3 reads CASSLTDTSYEQYF. The CDR3 DNA is TGTGCCAGCAGCTTAACTGATACTTCCTACGAGCAGTACTTC.

CDR3 coding DNA: TGTGCCAGCAGCAGGACAGGGGTAACTAATGAAAAACTGTTTTTT. Amino acids: CASSRTGVTNEKLFF. The chain couples TRBV6-1 to TRBJ1-4; 9 positions agree with TRBD1. Trimming removed 6 bases from V and 1 base from J; junction bases left unmatched: 3. Germline-derived CDR1 and CDR2 are MNHNS and SASEGT. CDR3 size: 15 residues.

The rearrangement uses TRBV7-6 and TRBJ2-5; D is possibly TRBD1 (5 bases). The CDR3 spans 12 residues. CDR1 and CDR2 (germline): SGHVS, FNYEAQ. Trimming pared 5 bases from V and 2 bases from J, leaving 6 bases between. CDR3 protein: CASSRQQETQYF. In DNA, the CDR3 is TGTGCCAGCAGCAGACAGCAAGAGACCCAGTACTTC. The full variable domain, in which reference TRBV7-6 and TRBJ2-5 provide the parts outside the CDR3, is GAGVSQSPRYKVTKRGQDVALRCDPISGHVSLYWYRQALGQGPEFLTYFNYEAQQDKSGLPNDRFSAERPEGSISTLTIQRTEQRDSAMYRCASSRQQETQYFGPGTRLLVL.

This sequence joins TRBV7-7 and TRBJ2-5; TRBD1 matches at 9 bases. Unmatched junction bases numbered 11, after V lost 5 bases and J lost 7 bases. The CDR3 is 15 residues long. Germline CDR1 and CDR2: SSHAT and FNYEAQ (reference sequence). The CDR3 DNA is TGTGCCAGCAGCCTATCTAACAGGGGGCAGGGGACCCAGTACTTC. It is translated as CASSLSNRGQGTQYF.

This clone showed up just once. This rearrangement joins TRBV5-1 to TRBJ1-1, with 11 bases fitting TRBD1. The CDR3 covers 20 residues. Germline V gene lookup returns CDR1 SGHRS and CDR2 YFSETQ. V lost 4 bases to trimming and J lost 2 bases; unmatched junction nucleotides: 19. In DNA form, the CDR3 reads TGCGCCAGCAGCGAGGACAGGGGGCAAGCTTCCCTTATACTAAACACTGAAGCTTTCTTT. It encodes CASSEDRGQASLILNTEAFF.

The gene calls are TRBV9 and TRBJ2-3, with a tentative D call TRBD1 (5 bases). Germline values: CDR1 SGDLS, CDR2 YYNGEE. The CDR3 spans 13 residues. The V and J ends lost 3 bases and 7 bases respectively, with 12 bases between them. The chain's CDR3 is CASSGQGTNTQYF. The CDR3 nucleotides are TGTGCCAGCAGCGGGCAGGGAACAAATACGCAGTATTTT. The whole variable domain, remainder taken from reference TRBV9 and TRBJ2-3, is DSGVTQTPKHLITATGQRVTLRCSPRSGDLSVYWYQQSLDQGLQFLIQYYNGEERAKGNILERFSAQQFPDLHSELNLSSLELGDSALYFCASSGQGTNTQYFGPGTRLTVL.

The chain is built from TRBV28 and TRBJ1-4; tentatively, D is TRBD1 (5 bases). This CDR3 comprises 15 residues. V dropped 3 bases and J dropped 3 bases, with 11 bases sitting between them. CDR1 MDHEN and CDR2 SYDVKM come from the germline V gene. CDR3 sequence (DNA): TGTGCCAGCAGTTTTGTGGGGGGGGCTAATGAAAAACTGTTTTTT. This translates into CASSFVGGANEKLFF.